This T cell receptor (beta chain) appears in the sequencing data of a study of vaccination and CD4 T cells after COVID-19. Cultured CD4+ T-cell DNA underwent Oncomine TCR Beta short-read sequencing. TCRdb used MiXCR to reprocess the PCR reads, holding one entry per CDR3 protein. Altogether 15,000 to 20,000 distinct CDR3 sequences are present, around 59% being singletons, with the ten largest covering about 5%. Worth noting for this clonotype: Antigen specificity is unknown.

The CDR3 sequence is 14 residues long. Trimming removed 4 bases at V and 3 bases at J, with 7 bases between. CDR1 and CDR2 from the germline V gene are SNHLY and FYNNEI. Treatment of the sample: approximately 11-day PBMC culture with coronavirus spike peptide pools or control peptides (ViraFEST assay). The sample was CD4+ T cells from blood, cultured in vitro, taken after SARS-CoV-2 vaccination. The TCR comes from a human donor who had recovered from COVID-19. The chain has TRBV2 and TRBJ1-6, with a tentative D call TRBD1 (6 bases). This CDR3 reads CASSGQDYNSPLHF. The CDR3 nucleotides read TGTGCCAGCAGTGGACAGGACTATAATTCACCCCTCCACTTT. Filled out from reference TRBV2 and TRBJ1-6, the complete variable domain reads EPEVTQTPSHQVTQMGQEVILRCVPISNHLYFYWYRQILGQKVEFLVSFYNNEISEKSEIFDDQFSVERPDGSNFTLKIRSTKLEDSAMYFCASSGQDYNSPLHFGNGTRLTVT.